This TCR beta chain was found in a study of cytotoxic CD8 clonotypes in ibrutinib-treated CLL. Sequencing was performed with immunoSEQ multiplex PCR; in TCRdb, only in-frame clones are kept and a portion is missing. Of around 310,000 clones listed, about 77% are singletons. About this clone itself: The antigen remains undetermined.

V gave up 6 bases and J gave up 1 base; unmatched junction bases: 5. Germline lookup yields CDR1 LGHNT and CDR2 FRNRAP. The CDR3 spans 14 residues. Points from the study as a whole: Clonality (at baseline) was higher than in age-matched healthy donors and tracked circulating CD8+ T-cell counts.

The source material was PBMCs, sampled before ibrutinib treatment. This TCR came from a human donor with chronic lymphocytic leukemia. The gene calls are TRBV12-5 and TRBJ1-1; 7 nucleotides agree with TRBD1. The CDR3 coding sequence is TGTGCTAGTGGCGACAGGGCTGGGAACACTGAAGCTTTCTTT. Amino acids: CASGDRAGNTEAFF. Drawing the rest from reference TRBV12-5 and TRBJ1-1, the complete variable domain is DARVTQTPRHKVTEMGQEVTMRCQPILGHNTVFWYRQTMMQGLELLAYFRNRAPLDDSGMPKDRFSAEMPDATLATLKIQPSEPRDSAVYFCASGDRAGNTEAFFGQGTRLTVV.